The 20 T cell receptor beta chains listed next were all sequenced from one sample in a study of blood T cell repertoires in COVID-19. Measured with immunoSEQ multiplex PCR; TCRdb has only the in-frame clones, and not every one. The sample has some 150,000 clones; under 90% are singletons. The sequencing sample was made of peripheral blood. Source of these receptors: a woman aged 55-69 years with active or convalescent COVID-19.

J is TRBJ1-4 and V is TRBV3-1 (or the pseudogene TRBV3-2); perhaps TRBD1 as D (5 bases). Germline CDR1 is LGHDT and CDR2 is YNNKEL (reference sequence). The CDR3 is made up of 16 amino acids. With 0 bases removed from V and 5 bases from J, the gap between germline ends came to 13 bases. The CDR3 bases are TGTGCCAGCAGCCAAGATCGAGGGGAGGAGAATGAAAAACTGTTTTTT. Protein sequence: CASSQDRGEENEKLFF.

J is TRBJ1-5 and V is TRBV29-1; TRBD1 matches at 7 bases. CDR1 and CDR2 (germline): SQVTM, ANQGSEA. The CDR3 loop spans 13 amino acids. V was clipped by 7 bases and J by 5 bases; unmatched bases: 8. The chain's CDR3 is CSGGDSYDQPQHF. The CDR3 coding sequence is TGCAGCGGCGGGGACAGTTACGATCAGCCCCAGCATTTT.

The chain combines TRBV5-8 with TRBJ2-7; 9 positions match TRBD1. From germline, CDR1 is SGHTS and CDR2 YDEGEE. The junction had 5 bases not matched to a gene; V was cut back by 2 bases and J by 5 bases. CDR3 length: 14 residues. Written as DNA, the CDR3 is TGTGCCAGCAGCTTCCGGGACAGGGCCCACGAGCAGTACTTC. It codes for CASSFRDRAHEQYF. The full variable domain, in which reference TRBV5-8 and TRBJ2-7 provide the parts outside the CDR3, is EAGVTQSPTHLIKTRGQQATLRCSPISGHTSVYWYQQALGLGLQFLLWYDEGEERNRGNFPPRFSGRQFPNYSSELNVNALELEDSALYLCASSFRDRAHEQYFGPGTRLTVT.

This rearrangement joins TRBV19 to TRBJ2-1, with 7 bases that match TRBD1. This CDR3 region has 16 residues. Germline V CDR1 and CDR2: LNHDA, SQIVND (reference sequence). V shed 7 bases and J 4 bases; nucleotides not matched to a gene: 13. CDR3 in DNA: TGTGCCAGTACCAATTCATGGGGGACAGATTACAATGAGCAGTTCTTC. Translating gives CASTNSWGTDYNEQFF. The variable domain in full, completed from reference TRBV19 and TRBJ2-1, reads DGGITQSPKYLFRKEGQNVTLSCEQNLNHDAMYWYRQDPGQGLRLIYYSQIVNDFQKGDIAEGYSVSREKKESFPLTVTSAQKNPTAFYLCASTNSWGTDYNEQFFGPGTRLTVL.

The chain recombines TRBV15 with TRBJ1-6; D gene unclear. V lost 0 bases to trimming and J lost 3 bases, with 12 bases between them. CDR3 size: 17 residues. Germline V CDR1 and CDR2: LNHNV, YYDKDF (reference sequence). Written as DNA, the CDR3 is TGTGCCACCAGCAGAGATGCCGGCAGGTACTATAATTCACCCCTCCACTTT. This encodes CATSRDAGRYYNSPLHF.

The gene calls are TRBV7-2 and TRBJ1-1, with D unresolved. Per the germline V gene, CDR1 is SGHTA and CDR2 is FQGNSA. The CDR3 has 14 residues. The V end was cut by 3 bases, the J end by 3 bases, with 11 bases between. In DNA form, the CDR3 reads TGTGCCAGCAGCTTCTCTGGGCGAGACACTGAAGCTTTCTTT. Residues: CASSFSGRDTEAFF.

The chain joins TRBV28 to TRBJ1-2; D not certain. V was pared by 3 bases and J by 0 bases, with 5 bases between. CDR3 length: 13 residues. CDR1 and CDR2 from the germline V gene are MDHEN and SYDVKM. CDR3 nucleotides: TGTGCCAGCAGTTTGAGAGCTAACTATGGCTACACCTTC. Its protein is CASSLRANYGYTF.

V is TRBV7-2 and J is TRBJ2-1; 11 bases agree with TRBD2. This CDR3 contains 15 residues. Trimming at V came to 5 bases and at J to 3 bases, leaving 3 bases not matched to a gene. Germline CDR1 SGHTA, CDR2 FQGNSA. In DNA, the CDR3 is TGTGCCAGCAGCCGGGGACTAGCGGTCTACAATGAGCAGTTCTTC. Amino acids: CASSRGLAVYNEQFF.

The V call is TRBV2, the J call TRBJ1-5, with D unresolved. Trimming took 6 bases from V and 7 from J, leaving 16 bases between them. Per germline, CDR1 SNHLY and CDR2 FYNNEI. This CDR3 comprises 14 residues. CDR3 coding DNA: TGTGCCAGCAGCGGCGAAGGTCCGGGGCAGCCCCAGCATTTT. Translation: CASSGEGPGQPQHF.

The chain carries TRBV28 and TRBJ2-1, with 10 bases identical to TRBD2. The CDR3 is 16 amino acids. The junction had 14 bases not matched to a gene; V was cut back by 5 bases and J by 10 bases. CDR1 is MDHEN and CDR2 is SYDVKM in the germline V gene. CDR3 coding DNA: TGTGCCAGCAGTGGGCAAACCGGGACTAGCGTACGGGAGCAGTTCTTC. As protein: CASSGQTGTSVREQFF.

The gene calls are TRBV9 and TRBJ2-6; TRBD2 matches at 7 bases. CDR3 length: 20 residues. The V segment lost 3 bases and the J segment 0 bases; nucleotides outside the gene matches: 15. The germline V gene has CDR1 SGDLS and CDR2 YYNGEE. CDR3 in amino acids: CASSATPGLSQFSGANVLTF. CDR3 nucleotide sequence: TGTGCCAGCAGCGCGACCCCGGGACTATCTCAGTTCTCTGGGGCCAACGTCCTGACTTTC.

The gene calls are TRBV6-2 or TRBV6-3 and TRBJ2-7; 7 positions match TRBD1. The germline V gene encodes CDR1 MNHEY and CDR2 SVGEGT. CDR3 length: 13 amino acids. J gave up 7 bases and V 4 bases, and 7 bases lay outside the gene matches. The CDR3: CASSLIRGQEQYF. The CDR3 DNA sequence: TGTGCCAGCAGTTTGATAAGGGGGCAAGAGCAGTACTTC.

The genes are TRBV29-1 and TRBJ1-5; 10 bases agree with TRBD1. J gave up 0 bases and V 0 bases, and 8 bases lay outside the gene matches. The germline V gene encodes CDR1 SQVTM and CDR2 ANQGSEA. There are 18 residues in the CDR3. The CDR3 here is CSVEDRGQGIFSNQPQHF. CDR3 sequence (DNA): TGCAGCGTTGAAGATCGGGGACAGGGGATTTTTAGCAATCAGCCCCAGCATTTT.

The V and J genes are TRBV7-6 and TRBJ1-1; the D gene is possibly TRBD1 (6 bases). CDR3 length: 15 amino acids. CDR1 is SGHVS and CDR2 is FNYEAQ in the germline V gene. V was shortened by 5 bases and J by 2 bases, with 15 bases between the two germline ends. The CDR3 spells CASSPQGGGNTEAFF. The CDR3 coding sequence is TGTGCCAGCAGCCCCCAGGGCGGGGGCAACACTGAAGCTTTCTTT.

The V call is TRBV24-1, the J call TRBJ2-7; 12 nucleotides agree with TRBD2. From germline, CDR1 is KGHDR and CDR2 SFDVKD. CDR3 length: 14 residues. V dropped 7 bases and J dropped 6; count of bases not matched to a gene: 6. CDR3 protein: CATRGTSGSGEQYF. DNA for the CDR3: TGTGCCACCAGAGGGACTAGCGGGTCTGGCGAGCAGTACTTC.

The genes are TRBV7-2 and TRBJ1-1; D not resolved. V shed 0 bases and J shed 5 bases, with 7 bases lying between them. Germline CDR1 is SGHTA and CDR2 is FQGNSA. The CDR3 totals 13 residues. Here the CDR3 DNA reads TGTGCCAGCAGCTTAGCCGGGTGGACTGAAGCTTTCTTT. Its protein product is CASSLAGWTEAFF.

This chain uses TRBV28 with TRBJ1-6; D might be TRBD1 (5 bases). This CDR3 region has 19 residues. The germline V and J ends were trimmed by 5 bases and 0 bases, with 20 bases remaining between them. Germline loops: CDR1 MDHEN, CDR2 SYDVKM. CDR3 DNA: TGTGCCAGCAGTCCCTTTAACTTGGGGGGAAGCTCCTATAATTCACCCCTCCACTTT. It specifies CASSPFNLGGSSYNSPLHF.

The CDR3 loop reads CASEVGAQETQYF. CDR3 in DNA: TGTGCCTCGGAGGTGGGAGCCCAAGAGACCCAGTACTTC. This rearrangement joins TRBV7-8 to TRBJ2-5; TRBD2 might be the D (5 bases). Germline loops: CDR1 SGHVS, CDR2 FQNEAQ. This CDR3 is 13 amino acids long. V lost 11 bases and J 1 base, leaving 14 bases between the germline ends.

This sequence joins TRBV5-5 and TRBJ2-7, with TRBD2 matching 10 bases. The CDR3 runs 16 residues. V dropped 0 bases and J dropped 1; count of bases not matched to a gene: 4. Germline V gene lookup returns CDR1 SGHKS and CDR2 YYEKEE (reference sequence). The CDR3 bases are TGTGCCAGCAGCTTGGGATCTAGCGGGAGTTCCTACGAGCAGTACTTC. This gives the protein CASSLGSSGSSYEQYF.

CDR3 sequence (DNA): TGTGCCAGCAGCTTGCTCAGACAGGATCGAACTGGGGCCAACGTCCTGACTTTC. Residues: CASSLLRQDRTGANVLTF. The chain is built from TRBV7-8 and TRBJ2-6, with D maybe TRBD1 (6 bases). V lost 3 bases and J 2 bases, leaving 17 bases between the germline ends. This CDR3 has 18 amino acids. The germline CDR1 and CDR2 sequences are SGHVS and FQNEAQ.